One sample yielded the 32 T cell receptor beta chains listed below, sequenced in a study of Graves' ophthalmopathy and Graves' hyperthyroidism. Amplification from RNA transcripts yielded the TCR beta CDR3 regions. Amplification began with first-round RT-PCR using HTBI primers, then second-round multiplex PCR was performed. One entry per CDR3 protein results from TCRdb running MiXCR on the multiplex PCR reads. The sample includes 900,000 to 1,200,000 distinct CDR3 sequences, 35% to 45% of them seen just once. The sequencing input was peripheral blood or thyroid tissue (not recorded which). Every receptor here comes from an adult man with Graves' hyperthyroidism.

This clonotype was observed at least ten times. CDR3 in amino acids: CASSLMAETYEQYF. The CDR3 DNA is TGTGCCAGCAGCTTAATGGCGGAGACCTACGAGCAGTACTTC. The chain uses TRBV7-9 and TRBJ2-7; D is undetermined. The CDR3 consists of 14 residues. Deletions cut 2 bases from V and 2 bases from J, with 10 bases between. The germline gives CDR1 SEHNR, CDR2 FQNEAQ (reference sequence).

This clonotype appeared many times. The V gene is TRBV10-2, the J gene TRBJ1-5, with a possible D match to TRBD1 (6 bases). The CDR3 sequence is 17 residues long. With 0 bases removed from V and 2 bases from J, the gap between germline ends came to 14 bases. CDR1 is WSHSY, CDR2 SAAADI, per germline. The CDR3: CASSESTPGAGNQPQHF. The CDR3 DNA reads TGCGCCAGCAGTGAGTCGACTCCAGGGGCCGGCAATCAGCCCCAGCATTTT.

This clonotype showed up many times. The V and J genes are TRBV7-6 and TRBJ2-3, with D hard to call. Trimming took off 2 bases at V and 1 base at J, with 7 bases between the two ends. CDR1 SGHVS and CDR2 FNYEAQ come from the germline V gene. This CDR3 contains 14 residues. The CDR3 reads CASSLRQGTDTQYF. The CDR3 coding sequence is TGTGCCAGCAGCTTAAGGCAGGGCACAGATACGCAGTATTTT.

This clonotype was recorded a few times. The V gene is TRBV9, the J gene TRBJ2-7; no clear D gene. CDR3 length equals 14 residues. Germline values: CDR1 SGDLS, CDR2 YYNGEE. Trimming took off 4 bases at V and 2 bases at J, with 13 bases between the two ends. This CDR3 reads CASSTGPGTYEQYF. The CDR3 DNA reads TGTGCCAGCAGCACCGGGCCGGGTACCTACGAGCAGTACTTC.

The chain carries TRBV6-5 and TRBJ2-5; 7 nucleotides agree with TRBD2. The CDR3 is made up of 16 amino acids. J lost 2 bases, V lost 1 base, and 7 bases had no gene match. Germline CDR1 and CDR2: MNHEY and SVGAGI. The CDR3 is CASSYFGGVWQETQYF. Here the CDR3 DNA reads TGTGCCAGCAGTTACTTTGGGGGGGTGTGGCAAGAGACCCAGTACTTC.

The chain is built from TRBV6-2 or TRBV6-3 and TRBJ1-1, with D perhaps matching TRBD1 (5 bases). The CDR3 totals 16 residues. Trimming took 4 bases from V and 3 from J, leaving 18 bases between them. Looked up from germline, CDR1 is MNHEY and CDR2 is SVGEGT. CDR3 region: CASSLGGAGSDTEAFF. Written as DNA, the CDR3 is TGTGCCAGCAGTTTGGGAGGAGCAGGGTCGGACACTGAAGCTTTCTTT.

The chain recombines TRBV7-2 with TRBJ2-6; 9 bases match TRBD2. The CDR3 is 17 amino acids. The germline gives CDR1 SGHTA, CDR2 FQGNSA. Germline trimming cut 5 bases from V and 0 bases from J; bases unmatched to any gene: 5. The CDR3 sequence: CASSTGTSLSGANVLTF. The CDR3 DNA reads as TGTGCCAGCAGCACCGGGACTAGCCTCTCTGGGGCCAACGTCCTGACTTTC.

As for this clonotype: One base away lies a much larger clone, so this may be a sequencing read error. This chain joins TRBV20-1 and TRBJ1-2, with D possibly being TRBD1 (5 bases). Germline V gene lookup returns CDR1 DFQATT and CDR2 SNEGSKA (reference sequence). The CDR3 totals 13 residues. This chain's CDR3 is CGARALGGYGYTF. Written as DNA, the CDR3 is TGCGGTGCTAGGGCCCTCGGGGGCTATGGCTACACCTTC.

This clonotype showed up just once. This chain links TRBV7-2 with TRBJ1-6, with TRBD1 matching over 7 bases. The CDR3 totals 16 residues. Germline lookup yields CDR1 SGHTA and CDR2 FQGNSA. The trim removed 3 bases at V and 15 bases at J, leaving 17 bases unmatched. Here the CDR3 DNA reads TGTGCCAGCAGCTTCGACAGGGCCCACCGGTCGGATCACCTCCACTTT. Translating it yields CASSFDRAHRSDHLHF.

This clonotype was seen at least ten times. V usage is TRBV5-1 and J usage is TRBJ1-1; the D gene is possibly TRBD1 (6 bases). Germline V CDR1 and CDR2: SGHRS, YFSETQ. The CDR3 is 12 amino acids. The V end was cut by 3 bases, the J end by 14 bases, with 17 bases between. The CDR3, as DNA: TGCGCCAGCAGCTCCCGGGACACCAGAGTGTTCTTT. Encoded protein: CASSSRDTRVFF.

This clonotype has ten or more counts. The J gene is TRBJ1-1, the V gene TRBV10-3, with D tentatively TRBD1 (6 bases). CDR1 and CDR2 (germline): ENHRY, SYGVKD. This CDR3 has 14 amino acids. The V gene lost 6 bases and the J gene lost 7 bases, with 18 bases spanning the gap. CDR3 sequence (DNA): TGTGCCATCAGGACCCAGGGGTCCCAGGGTGAAGCTTTCTTT. It yields the protein CAIRTQGSQGEAFF.

This clonotype has ten or more counts. This chain links TRBV29-1 with TRBJ1-3; 9 nucleotides line up with TRBD1. This CDR3 has 15 residues. CDR1 is SQVTM, CDR2 ANQGSEA, per germline. V shed 7 bases and J 0 bases; nucleotides not matched to a gene: 7. CDR3 coding DNA: TGCAGCGCATGGACAGGGGCTAGCTCTGGAAACACCATATATTTT. Translated, it gives CSAWTGASSGNTIYF.

The V gene is TRBV6-5, the J gene TRBJ1-1; D possibly corresponds to TRBD1 (5 bases). Between the trimmed V and J ends, which lost 0 bases and 2 bases, there was a span of 13 bases. Germline V gene sequence: CDR1 MNHEY, CDR2 SVGAGI. The CDR3 is made up of 16 amino acids. The CDR3 DNA is TGTGCCAGCAGTTACTCAGCGGTGTGGGGCAACACTGAAGCTTTCTTT. Its translation: CASSYSAVWGNTEAFF.

The chain combines TRBV6-2 or TRBV6-3 with TRBJ2-7, with 9 bases that match TRBD1. This CDR3 contains 16 residues. Trimming at V came to 5 bases and at J to 3 bases, leaving 11 bases not matched to a gene. Germline V gene sequence: CDR1 MNHEY, CDR2 SVGEGT. In DNA, the CDR3 is TGTGCCAGCAGTGACGCGCTGTCGGGACAGGGCTACGAGCAGTACTTC. The encoded protein is CASSDALSGQGYEQYF.

The rearrangement uses TRBV5-6 and TRBJ2-5, with 12 bases lining up with TRBD1. Germline values: CDR1 SGHDT, CDR2 YYEEEE. The CDR3 spans 14 residues. V shed 2 bases and J 7 bases; nucleotides not matched to a gene: 3. This chain's CDR3 is CASSFGTGGATQYF. The CDR3 DNA reads TGTGCCAGCAGCTTTGGGACAGGGGGCGCGACCCAGTACTTC.

The chain employs TRBV6-1 and TRBJ2-2, with unresolved D. This CDR3 has 16 residues. In germline, CDR1 is MNHNS, CDR2 SASEGT. Between the trimmed V and J ends, which lost 5 bases and 5 bases, there was a span of 18 bases. The CDR3 region is CASSQTKGRWTGELFF. The CDR3 DNA is TGTGCCAGCAGTCAAACCAAGGGCAGATGGACCGGGGAGCTGTTTTTT.

The J gene is TRBJ1-6, the V gene TRBV3-1; 10 nucleotides agree with TRBD1. CDR3 size: 17 residues. Unmatched junction bases numbered 7, after V lost 1 base and J lost 7 bases. Germline CDR1 is LGHDT and CDR2 is YNNKEL (reference sequence). The CDR3: CASSQGTPGQGNSPLHF. DNA for the CDR3: TGTGCCAGCAGCCAAGGTACACCGGGACAGGGGAATTCACCCCTCCACTTT.

CDR3 region: CASGLVGTNGEQYF. The CDR3 DNA is TGTGCTAGTGGTTTGGTAGGGACTAACGGTGAGCAGTACTTC. The J gene is TRBJ2-7, the V gene TRBV12-5, with TRBD2 identical over 7 bases. Looked up from germline, CDR1 is LGHNT and CDR2 is FRNRAP. The CDR3 is made up of 14 amino acids. Trimming cost V 0 bases and J 7 bases; bases outside gene matches: 6.

This clonotype was detected once. V usage is TRBV29-1 and J usage is TRBJ2-5; D tentatively fits TRBD1 or TRBD2 (5 bases each). The CDR3 covers 14 residues. Trimming shortened V by 8 bases and J by 4 bases, and 20 bases separated the two germline ends. Germline lookup yields CDR1 SQVTM and CDR2 ANQGSEA. DNA for the CDR3: TGCAGCTCTTGGAACGGGGCTAGAGGAGAGACCCAGTACTTC. Its protein product is CSSWNGARGETQYF.

V usage is TRBV7-3 and J usage is TRBJ2-5, with 13 bases that match TRBD2. V gave up 0 bases and J gave up 5 bases; unmatched junction bases: 6. Germline V gene data show CDR1 as SGHTA and CDR2 as FQGTGA. This CDR3 region has 17 residues. CDR3 nucleotide sequence: TGTGCCAGCAGCTTAACGCCAGGGACTAGCGGGAAGGAGACCCAGTACTTC. Amino acids: CASSLTPGTSGKETQYF.

Notes on this clonotype: Germline is not matched at one junction end, which may reflect a read error. V gene TRBV10-3 combines with J gene TRBJ2-6; D gene unclear. This CDR3 comprises 15 residues. From germline, CDR1 is ENHRY and CDR2 SYGVKD. The CDR3 sequence is CASSPQASGANVLTF. The CDR3 DNA reads as TGTGCCAGCAGTCCCCAGGCCTCTGGGGCCAACGTCCTGACTTTC.

This clonotype was counted at least ten times. The genes are TRBV7-6 and TRBJ2-7; 10 bases agree with TRBD2. CDR1 is SGHVS, CDR2 FNYEAQ, per germline. Germline trimming cut 1 base from V and 4 bases from J; bases unmatched to any gene: 7. This CDR3 spans 16 amino acids. The CDR3 DNA follows: TGTGCCAGCAGCTTAGGTCTCGGGACTAGCGAATACGAGCAGTACTTC. Residues: CASSLGLGTSEYEQYF.

The V gene is TRBV7-2, the J gene TRBJ2-7, with TRBD1 as a possible D gene (5 bases). This CDR3 is built from 16 residues. Between the trimmed V and J ends, which lost 3 bases and 0 bases, there was a span of 15 bases. CDR1 and CDR2 from the germline V gene are SGHTA and FQGNSA. CDR3 DNA sequence: TGTGCCAGCAGCTTTGCGACAGATGATAGCTCCTACGAGCAGTACTTC. This translates into CASSFATDDSSYEQYF.

This sequence joins TRBV10-2 and TRBJ1-1; D is unclear. The V end was cut by 0 bases, the J end by 4 bases, with 15 bases between. Germline V gives CDR1 WSHSY, CDR2 SAAADI. The CDR3 loop spans 16 amino acids. The CDR3 spells CASSESLGPSTTEAFF. DNA of the CDR3: TGCGCCAGCAGTGAGTCACTAGGGCCCAGTACCACTGAAGCTTTCTTT.

This clonotype was seen at least ten times. The chain has TRBV29-1 and TRBJ1-2, with D unresolved. Germline CDR1 and CDR2: SQVTM and ANQGSEA. The CDR3 is 15 amino acids. Trimming took 7 bases from V and 0 from J, leaving 18 bases between them. Written as DNA, the CDR3 is TGCAGCGCCTCCACCGAGCTCATCCCTAACTATGGCTACACCTTC. It codes for CSASTELIPNYGYTF.

This clonotype was seen just once. This may come from a read error, since a much larger clone is one base off. The conserved phenylalanine or tryptophan normally closing the CDR3 is absent here, so this likely arose from a read error. The V and J genes are TRBV20-1 and TRBJ2-5, with 9 bases lining up with TRBD2. Germline values: CDR1 DFQATT, CDR2 SNEGSKA (reference sequence). After removal of 6 bases from V and 3 bases from J, the junction contained 5 bases not matched to a gene. CDR3 length: 13 amino acids. The CDR3 loop reads CSAIKRGEETQYL. The CDR3 DNA reads as TGCAGTGCAATAAAGCGGGGGGAAGAGACCCAGTACCTC.

This clonotype was recorded only once. The genes are TRBV7-2 and TRBJ2-3, with 7 bases aligning to TRBD2. CDR1 is SGHTA, CDR2 FQGNSA, per germline. J lost 1 base, V lost 5 bases, and 18 bases had no gene match. CDR3 length: 19 residues. For the CDR3, the DNA is TGTGCCAGCAGCCCCCCCGGGCGAGGGAGGGTTATCGGCACAGATACGCAGTATTTT. This sequence encodes CASSPPGRGRVIGTDTQYF.

The sample holds a few counts of this clonotype. The chain combines TRBV28 with TRBJ1-5; D may be TRBD1 (6 bases). Germline V gives CDR1 MDHEN, CDR2 SYDVKM. The V end was cut by 6 bases, the J end by 4 bases, with 13 bases between. CDR3 length: 14 amino acids. The CDR3 loop is CASRGTGANQPQHF. CDR3 bases: TGTGCCAGCAGGGGGACGGGGGCTAATCAGCCCCAGCATTTT.

The chain joins TRBV7-8 to TRBJ2-7, with D maybe TRBD1 (5 bases). Trimming cost V 6 bases and J 0 bases, with 15 bases left between them. CDR1 SGHVS and CDR2 FQNEAQ come from the germline V gene. The CDR3 runs to 15 residues. CDR3 residues: CASSGVGQDSYEQYF. The CDR3 nucleotides are TGTGCCAGCAGTGGAGTAGGACAAGACTCCTACGAGCAGTACTTC.

The chain uses TRBV10-3 and TRBJ1-3; D uncertain. Germline V lookup: CDR1 ENHRY, CDR2 SYGVKD. The CDR3 contains 13 residues. Trimming stripped 6 bases from V and 1 base from J, with 7 bases between. CDR3 DNA: TGTGCCATCAGAGGGCGGTCTGGAAACACCATATATTTT. Encoded protein: CAIRGRSGNTIYF.

This chain connects TRBV29-1 to TRBJ2-3; the match to TRBD1 covers 8 bases. Trimming removed 7 bases from V and 2 bases from J; junction bases left unmatched: 11. There are 15 residues in the CDR3. From germline, CDR1 is SQVTM and CDR2 ANQGSEA. The CDR3 DNA follows: TGCAGCGAATCCGGGACAGGAGACGACACAGATACGCAGTATTTT. It codes for CSESGTGDDTDTQYF.

This clonotype showed up many times. V and J are TRBV7-8 and TRBJ1-5; tentatively, D is TRBD1 (6 bases). Trimming took off 4 bases at V and 0 bases at J, with 13 bases between the two ends. The CDR3 runs 16 residues. Germline lookup yields CDR1 SGHVS and CDR2 FQNEAQ. CDR3: CASSSTDRFSNQPQHF. CDR3 DNA sequence: TGTGCCAGCAGCTCCACGGACAGATTTAGCAATCAGCCCCAGCATTTT.